This T cell receptor (beta chain) was identified in a study of metastatic and nonmetastatic thyroid tumors. Looking at the study overall: The comparison covered peripheral blood and tumor or nodule tissue in malignant and benign thyroid patients. Regarding the study as a whole: In blood and tumor, TCR beta diversity was reportedly significantly higher in malignant thyroid tumors than in benign nodules.

Authors' analysis steps: The study's classifier, a distant-metastasis tool for papillary thyroid cancer, was built using CDR3 differences across clinicopathological groups. TCRdb re-called clones from the PCR reads using MiXCR. None of the V and J calls come from the authors' own analysis; TCRdb made them. Here the sample spans about 18,000 clones, less than 30% being singletons. This clone is medium-sized in the sample. Its antigen remains unknown. Germline V gene data show CDR1 as DFQATT and CDR2 as SNEGSKA (reference sequence). The ends were cut back, 5 bases at V and 8 bases at J, with 21 bases in the middle. The CDR3 totals 14 residues. All patients were treatment-naive before thyroid surgery.

This sequence joins TRBV20-1 and TRBJ1-2, with D maybe TRBD1 (5 bases). This clonotype originated in a male donor with papillary thyroid cancer or a benign thyroid nodule (not recorded which). Some clones in this sample may be carry-over from other donors' samples. Sequencing input: tumor tissue. CDR3 sequence: CSAHRDQIQKGYTF. The CDR3 DNA reads as TGCAGTGCTCACCGGGACCAGATCCAGAAGGGCTACACCTTC.